The rows below give T cell receptor beta chains drawn from one sample of a study of response to subunit inactivated influenza vaccine. Each CDR3 protein is one row after TCRdb ran MiXCR on the RT-PCR reads. The sample shows roughly 760,000 distinct CDR3 sequences, 21% of them seen only once. This specimen was PBMCs from blood, taken approximately 5 days after vaccination. The receptors come from a man aged 50 to 60 who received an inactivated influenza vaccine. CDR3s include the opening cysteine and the closing phenylalanine or tryptophan. The D gene is left open where the match is weak. Size tells how often a clone was seen (once, few, many) or the class of an expanded clone, and some rows leave it out.

TRBJ2-5,TRBD2,TRBV12-3/TRBV12-4,few,TGTGCCAGCAGTACCAGACTAGCAGGAAACCAAGAGACCCAGTACTTC,CASSTRLAGNQETQYF
TRBJ1-1,TRBD1,TRBV10-3,few,TGTGCCATCAGGATCGGGACAGGGGATTATGGGACTGAAGCTTTCTTT,CAIRIGTGDYGTEAFF
TRBJ2-2,TRBD2,TRBV5-1,-,TGCGCCAGCAGCTCCGGGCGGGAGTGGAACACCGGGGAGCTGTTTTTT,CASSSGREWNTGELFF
TRBJ2-2,-,TRBV20-1,few,TGCAGTGCTAGAGATCTCCGGGATTCCAACACCGGGGAGCTGTTTTTT,CSARDLRDSNTGELFF
TRBJ2-3,TRBD2,TRBV12-3/TRBV12-4,-,TGTGCCAGCAGCCCTGAAAGCGGGGGGGCTTCGTATAGCACAGATACGCAGTATTTT,CASSPESGGASYSTDTQYF
TRBJ2-7,TRBD1,TRBV2,few,TGTGCCAGCAGTGAAGGACAGGGGATTGCCTACGAGCAGTACTTC,CASSEGQGIAYEQYF
TRBJ2-5,TRBD2,TRBV4-3,-,TGCGCCAGCAGCCAAGATAAACCCTACGGAGCGGGAGATGGGGAGACCCAGTACTTC,CASSQDKPYGAGDGETQYF
TRBJ2-5,-,TRBV20-1,many,TGCAGTGCCCCCATCGCAAGCGAACAAGAGACCCAGTACTTC,CSAPIASEQETQYF
TRBJ1-5,-,TRBV12-3/TRBV12-4,-,TGTGCCAGCAGTACAGGGTACAATCAGCCCCAGCATTTT,CASSTGYNQPQHF
TRBJ2-4,TRBD1,TRBV27,once,TGTGCCAGCAGTTTATATACAGGGGGAAACATTCAGTACTTC,CASSLYTGGNIQYF
TRBJ2-7,-,TRBV10-3,few,TGTGCCATCAGTACCCAGGGTAAATTGGGCGAGCAGTACTTC,CAISTQGKLGEQYF
TRBJ2-3,-,TRBV20-1,-,TGCAGTGCTAGCTCACAGGTTCCGAACGCGGGTACGCAGTATTTT,CSASSQVPNAGTQYF
TRBJ1-1,-,TRBV6-4,-,TGTGCCAGCAGTGACTCACAGCACACTGAAGCTTTCTTT,CASSDSQHTEAFF
TRBJ1-5,-,TRBV28,-,TGTGCCCCCGGAGGGGGGATCGAACAGCCCCAGCATTTT,CAPGGGIEQPQHF
TRBJ2-4,TRBD1,TRBV20-1,-,TGCAGTGCTAGACCTAAGGACAGGGCCAAAAACATTCAGTACTTC,CSARPKDRAKNIQYF
TRBJ1-1,-,TRBV7-9,-,TGTGCCAGCAGCCCCGTTCAGGGCTGGACTGAAGCTTTCTTT,CASSPVQGWTEAFF
TRBJ2-7,TRBD2,TRBV5-1,few,TGCGCCAGCAGCTTGGTGCGCGGGGGGGTCTACGAGCAGTACTTC,CASSLVRGGVYEQYF
TRBJ2-1,TRBD2,TRBV20-1,few,TGCAGTGCTAGAGATTTTCGTAGCGGGAGTGCAAGCCCCTACAATGAGCAGTTCTTC,CSARDFRSGSASPYNEQFF
TRBJ2-6,-,TRBV6-5,-,TGTGCCAGCAGTTTCCGGAGACAGGCCTACTCTGGGGCCAACGTCCTGACTTTC,CASSFRRQAYSGANVLTF
TRBJ2-1,-,TRBV10-3,-,TGTGTCATCAGCCCGGGGAGGAGCTCCTACAATGAGCAGTTCTTC,CVISPGRSSYNEQFF
TRBJ1-1,-,TRBV20-1,-,TGCAGTGCTAGAGATATCCGGCCGAGGACTGAAGCTTTCTTT,CSARDIRPRTEAFF
TRBJ1-2,TRBD1,TRBV6-5,-,TGTGCCAGCAGTTCTGACGGACAGGGGTACTATGGCTACACCTTC,CASSSDGQGYYGYTF
TRBJ2-3,-,TRBV20-1,-,TGCAGTGCGACCTCCCCAGCGGGTACAGATACGCAGTATTTT,CSATSPAGTDTQYF
TRBJ2-2,-,TRBV20-1,few,TGCAGTGCTAGGAGGGATTTGAGGACCGGGGAGCTGTTTTTT,CSARRDLRTGELFF
TRBJ2-7,-,TRBV5-6,-,TGTGCCAGCAGCCGGAAATGGCCTTCGACCTACGAGCAGTACTTC,CASSRKWPSTYEQYF
TRBJ2-1,-,TRBV11-2,-,TGTGCCAGCAGCCGGACGGGGGACCGGGCCAATGAGCAGTTCTTC,CASSRTGDRANEQFF
TRBJ2-5,-,TRBV15,many,TGTGCCACCAGCAGTCAGACATACCAAGAGACCCAGTACTTC,CATSSQTYQETQYF
TRBJ2-7,TRBD2,TRBV10-3,-,TGTGCCATCAGTCGACTAGCGCGCGAGCAGTACTTC,CAISRLAREQYF
TRBJ2-4,-,TRBV10-1,few,TGCGCCAGCAGTGAGTCGGGTATGAACATTCAGTACTTC,CASSESGMNIQYF
TRBJ2-5,TRBD2,TRBV5-1,-,TGCGCCAGCAGCTTGGAGGGACTAGTGTACCAAGAGACCCAGTACTTC,CASSLEGLVYQETQYF
TRBJ2-1,-,TRBV24-1,many,TGTGCCACCAGTGAAACCAGGGCCTATGAGCAGTTCTTC,CATSETRAYEQFF
TRBJ1-2,TRBD1,TRBV20-1,few,TGCAGTGCTAGGTACAGGGGAGCTTATGGCTACACCTTC,CSARYRGAYGYTF
TRBJ2-7,TRBD1,TRBV20-1,-,TGCAGTGTTGTGCCGGGACAGGGTAGCGAGCAGTACTTC,CSVVPGQGSEQYF
TRBJ2-1,-,TRBV27,-,TGTGCCAGCAGTCCCCGCGGTAGCGTCACGCCCTACAATGAGCAGTTCTTC,CASSPRGSVTPYNEQFF